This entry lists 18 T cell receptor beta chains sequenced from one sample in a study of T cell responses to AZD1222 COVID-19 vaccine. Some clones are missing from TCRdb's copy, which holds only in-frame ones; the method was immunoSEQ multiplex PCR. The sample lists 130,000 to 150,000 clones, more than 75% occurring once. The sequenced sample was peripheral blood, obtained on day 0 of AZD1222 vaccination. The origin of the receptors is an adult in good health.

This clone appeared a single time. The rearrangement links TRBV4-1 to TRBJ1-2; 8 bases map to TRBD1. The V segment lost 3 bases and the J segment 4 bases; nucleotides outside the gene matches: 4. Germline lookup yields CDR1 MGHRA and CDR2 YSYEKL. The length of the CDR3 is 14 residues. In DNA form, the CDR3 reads TGCGCCAGCAGCCAGACCGGACAGGGCTATGGCTACACCTTC. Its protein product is CASSQTGQGYGYTF.

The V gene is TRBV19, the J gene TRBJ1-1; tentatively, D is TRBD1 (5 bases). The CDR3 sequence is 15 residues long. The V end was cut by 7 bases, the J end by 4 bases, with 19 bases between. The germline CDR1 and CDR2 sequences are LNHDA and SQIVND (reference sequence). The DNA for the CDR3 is TGTGCCAGTAATGTTGTCGGCAGGGCATCCACTGAAGCTTTCTTT. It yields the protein CASNVVGRASTEAFF.

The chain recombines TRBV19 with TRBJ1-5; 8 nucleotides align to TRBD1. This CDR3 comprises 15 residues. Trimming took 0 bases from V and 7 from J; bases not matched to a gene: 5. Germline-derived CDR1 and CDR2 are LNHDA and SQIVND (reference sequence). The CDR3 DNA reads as TGTGCCAGTAGTATAGAGCAGGGGACAGGACAGCCCCAGCATTTT. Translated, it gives CASSIEQGTGQPQHF.

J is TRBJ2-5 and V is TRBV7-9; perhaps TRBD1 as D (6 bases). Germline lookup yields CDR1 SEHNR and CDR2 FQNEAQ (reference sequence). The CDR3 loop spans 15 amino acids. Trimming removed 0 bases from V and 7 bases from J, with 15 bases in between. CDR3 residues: CASSLAQGHEVTQYF. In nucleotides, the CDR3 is TGTGCCAGCAGCTTAGCGCAGGGGCACGAGGTGACCCAGTACTTC.

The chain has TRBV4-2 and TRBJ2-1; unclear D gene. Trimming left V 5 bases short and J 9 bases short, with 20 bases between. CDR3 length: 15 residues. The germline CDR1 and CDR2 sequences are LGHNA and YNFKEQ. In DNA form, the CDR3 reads TGTGCCAGCAGCAATGGGAACCAAATGGGTTTTGAGCAGTTCTTC. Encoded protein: CASSNGNQMGFEQFF.

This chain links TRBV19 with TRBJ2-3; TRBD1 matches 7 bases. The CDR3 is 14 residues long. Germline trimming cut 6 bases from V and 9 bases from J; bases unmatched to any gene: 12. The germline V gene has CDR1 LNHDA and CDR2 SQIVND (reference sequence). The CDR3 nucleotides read TGTGCCAGTAGCCCCGGGACAGCAAAAAACACGCAGTATTTT. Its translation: CASSPGTAKNTQYF.

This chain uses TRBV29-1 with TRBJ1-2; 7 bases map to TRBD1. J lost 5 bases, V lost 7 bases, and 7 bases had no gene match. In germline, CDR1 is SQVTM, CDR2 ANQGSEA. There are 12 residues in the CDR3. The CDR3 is CSARDSFYGYTF. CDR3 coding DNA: TGCAGCGCCCGGGACAGCTTTTATGGCTACACCTTC.

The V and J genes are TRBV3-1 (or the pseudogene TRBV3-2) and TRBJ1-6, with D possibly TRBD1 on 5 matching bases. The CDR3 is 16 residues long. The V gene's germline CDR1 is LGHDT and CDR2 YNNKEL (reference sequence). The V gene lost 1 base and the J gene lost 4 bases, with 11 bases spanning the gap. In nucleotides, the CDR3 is TGTGCCAGCAGCCAAGGAGGGGACGGTTATAATTCACCCCTCCACTTT. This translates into CASSQGGDGYNSPLHF.

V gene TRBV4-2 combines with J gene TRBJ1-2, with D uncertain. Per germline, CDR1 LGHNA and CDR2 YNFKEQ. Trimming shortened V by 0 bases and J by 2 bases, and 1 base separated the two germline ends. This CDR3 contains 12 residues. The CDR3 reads CASSQDNYGYTF. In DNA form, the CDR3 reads TGTGCCAGCAGCCAAGACAACTATGGCTACACCTTC.

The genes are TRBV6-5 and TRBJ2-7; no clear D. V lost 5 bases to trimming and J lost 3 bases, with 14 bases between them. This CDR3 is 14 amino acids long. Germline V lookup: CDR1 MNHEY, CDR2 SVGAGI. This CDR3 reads CASSTRHGNYEQYF. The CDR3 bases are TGTGCCAGCAGTACGCGGCACGGAAACTACGAGCAGTACTTC.

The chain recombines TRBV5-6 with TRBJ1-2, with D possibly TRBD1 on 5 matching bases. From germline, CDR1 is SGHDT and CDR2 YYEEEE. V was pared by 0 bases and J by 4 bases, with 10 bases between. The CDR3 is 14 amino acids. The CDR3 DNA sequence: TGTGCCAGCAGCTTGGCCGGGACCCGCTATGGCTACACCTTC. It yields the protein CASSLAGTRYGYTF.

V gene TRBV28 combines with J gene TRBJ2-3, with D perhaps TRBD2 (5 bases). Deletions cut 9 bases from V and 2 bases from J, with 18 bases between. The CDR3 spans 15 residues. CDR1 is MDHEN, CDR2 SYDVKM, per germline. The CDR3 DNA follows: TGTGCCAGTACGACTACTAAACAGAACACAGATACGCAGTATTTT. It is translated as CASTTTKQNTDTQYF.

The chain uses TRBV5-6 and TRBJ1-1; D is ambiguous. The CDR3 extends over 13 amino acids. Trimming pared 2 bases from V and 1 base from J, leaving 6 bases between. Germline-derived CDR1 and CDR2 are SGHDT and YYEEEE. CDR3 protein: CASSFSGNTEAFF. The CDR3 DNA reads TGTGCCAGCAGCTTTAGTGGGAACACTGAAGCTTTCTTT.

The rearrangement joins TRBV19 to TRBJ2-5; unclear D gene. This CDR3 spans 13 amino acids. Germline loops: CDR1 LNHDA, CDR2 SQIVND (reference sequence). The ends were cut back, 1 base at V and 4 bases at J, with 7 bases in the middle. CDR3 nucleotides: TGTGCCAGTAGTATAGGGCCCGGAGAGACCCAGTACTTC. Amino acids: CASSIGPGETQYF.

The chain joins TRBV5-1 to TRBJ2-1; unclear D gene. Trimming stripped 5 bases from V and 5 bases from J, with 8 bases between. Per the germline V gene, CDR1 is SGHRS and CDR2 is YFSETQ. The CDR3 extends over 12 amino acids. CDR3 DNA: TGCGCCAGCAGGCTCACACACAATGAGCAGTTCTTC. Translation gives CASRLTHNEQFF.

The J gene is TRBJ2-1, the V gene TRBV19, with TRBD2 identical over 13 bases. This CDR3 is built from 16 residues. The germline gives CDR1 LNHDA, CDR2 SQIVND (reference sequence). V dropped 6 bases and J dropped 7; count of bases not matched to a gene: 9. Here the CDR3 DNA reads TGTGCCAGTAGAAAGGGACTAGCGGGGTACTTAAATGAGCAGTTCTTC. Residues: CASRKGLAGYLNEQFF.

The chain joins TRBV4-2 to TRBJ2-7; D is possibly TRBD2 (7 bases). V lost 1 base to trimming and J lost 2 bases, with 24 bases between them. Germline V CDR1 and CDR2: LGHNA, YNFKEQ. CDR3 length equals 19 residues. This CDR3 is CASSQVGASGGLLAYEQYF. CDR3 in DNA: TGTGCCAGCAGCCAAGTGGGGGCCTCGGGGGGACTTTTGGCCTACGAGCAGTACTTC.

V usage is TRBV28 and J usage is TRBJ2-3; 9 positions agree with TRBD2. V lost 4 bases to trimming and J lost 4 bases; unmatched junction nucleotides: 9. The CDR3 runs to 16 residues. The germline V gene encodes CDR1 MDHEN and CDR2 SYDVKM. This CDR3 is CASSSPLAGSADTQYF. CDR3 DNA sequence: TGTGCCAGCAGTTCTCCTCTAGCGGGATCTGCAGATACGCAGTATTTT.